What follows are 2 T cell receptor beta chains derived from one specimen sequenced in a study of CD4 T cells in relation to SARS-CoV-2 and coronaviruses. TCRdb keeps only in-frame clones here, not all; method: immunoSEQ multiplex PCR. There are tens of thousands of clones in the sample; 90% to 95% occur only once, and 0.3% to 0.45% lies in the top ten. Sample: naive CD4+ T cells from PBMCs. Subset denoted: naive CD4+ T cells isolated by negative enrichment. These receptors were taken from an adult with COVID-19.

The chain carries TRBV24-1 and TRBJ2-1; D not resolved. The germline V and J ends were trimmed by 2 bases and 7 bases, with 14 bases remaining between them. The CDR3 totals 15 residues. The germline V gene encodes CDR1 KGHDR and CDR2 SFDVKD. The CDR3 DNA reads TGTGCCACCAGTGATTGGAAAGGGCGATTAAATGAGCAGTTCTTC. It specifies CATSDWKGRLNEQFF.

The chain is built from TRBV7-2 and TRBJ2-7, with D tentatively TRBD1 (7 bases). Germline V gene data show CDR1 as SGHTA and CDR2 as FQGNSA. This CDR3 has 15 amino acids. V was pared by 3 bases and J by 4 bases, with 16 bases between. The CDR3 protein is CASSFGGTAEYEQYF. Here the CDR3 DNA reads TGTGCCAGCAGCTTTGGGGGGACAGCTGAATACGAGCAGTACTTC.